This TCR beta chain is from a study of blood T cell repertoires in COVID-19. Study as a whole: T cells, B-cell-depleted T cells, or PBMCs provided the cDNA or gDNA that served as material.

Participant reports of clinical history set cohort assignment. Germline trimming cut 5 bases from V and 4 bases from J; bases unmatched to any gene: 7. The germline gives CDR1 SEHNR, CDR2 FQNEAQ (reference sequence). This CDR3 contains 14 residues. In the original analysis: For nucleated cells, counts were estimated from reference gene primer amplification. TCRdb's copy holds only in-frame clones and misses some; the assay was immunoSEQ multiplex PCR. V and J calls and clone size are copied from that table; D and trimming were computed from the DNA. The data show 100,000 or so clones, with around 86% seen just once and roughly 2.6% held by the top ten.

The rearrangement joins TRBV7-9 to TRBJ2-7, with 8 positions matching TRBD1. This receptor was taken from a woman aged 45-60 years who had recovered from COVID-19. The sample consisted of PBMCs or T cells enriched from blood (not recorded which). The CDR3 nucleotides read TGTGCCAGCAGCCCGGGACAGGACTCGTACGAGCAGTACTTC. The encoded protein is CASSPGQDSYEQYF.